One and the same sample provided the 2 T cell receptor beta chains below, sequenced in a study of cytomegalovirus exposure and HLA in healthy donors. The PCR made use of 60 Vbeta and 13 Jbeta primers. Profiled with immunoSEQ multiplex PCR; TCRdb holds only in-frame clones, not every one. This repertoire shows over 250,000 clones, roughly 89% found once; its top ten account for 3.5% to 4%. The sequenced material came from PBMCs. The receptors come from a man aged 40-49 years in good health and CMV-seropositive.

As DNA, the CDR3 is TGTGCCAGCAGCTTAGTGTGGGGGAGGAACAATGAGCAGTTCTTC. This translates into CASSLVWGRNNEQFF. V and J are TRBV7-9 and TRBJ2-1, with D possibly TRBD2 on 6 matching bases. CDR3 length: 15 amino acids. Germline V gives CDR1 SEHNR, CDR2 FQNEAQ (reference sequence). Trimming pared 1 base from V and 5 bases from J, leaving 12 bases between.

The CDR3: CASSLAGGRYYGYTF. For the CDR3, the DNA is TGTGCCAGCAGTTTAGCCGGGGGGCGGTACTATGGCTACACCTTC. J is TRBJ1-2 and V is TRBV27; weak D call: TRBD1 (6 bases). Trimming took off 2 bases at V and 3 bases at J, with 13 bases between the two ends. This CDR3 has 15 amino acids. Germline CDR1 is MNHEY and CDR2 is SMNVEV (reference sequence).